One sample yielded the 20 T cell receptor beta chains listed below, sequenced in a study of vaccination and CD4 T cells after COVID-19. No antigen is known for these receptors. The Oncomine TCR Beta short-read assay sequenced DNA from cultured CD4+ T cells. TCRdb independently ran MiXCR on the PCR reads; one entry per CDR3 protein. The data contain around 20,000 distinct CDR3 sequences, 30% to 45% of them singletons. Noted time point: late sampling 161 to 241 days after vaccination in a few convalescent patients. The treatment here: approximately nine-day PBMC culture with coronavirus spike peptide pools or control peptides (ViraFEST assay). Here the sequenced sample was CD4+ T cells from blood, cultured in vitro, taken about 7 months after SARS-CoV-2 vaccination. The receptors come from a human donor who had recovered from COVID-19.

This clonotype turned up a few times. CDR3 bases: TGTGCCAGCAGTTCGCTAGCGGGCCTGTTGGAGCAGTACTTC. Protein sequence: CASSSLAGLLEQYF. The chain uses TRBV28 and TRBJ2-7, with 8 bases matching TRBD2. Looked up from germline, CDR1 is MDHEN and CDR2 is SYDVKM. Germline trimming cut 4 bases from V and 7 bases from J; bases unmatched to any gene: 9. The CDR3 is 14 residues long.

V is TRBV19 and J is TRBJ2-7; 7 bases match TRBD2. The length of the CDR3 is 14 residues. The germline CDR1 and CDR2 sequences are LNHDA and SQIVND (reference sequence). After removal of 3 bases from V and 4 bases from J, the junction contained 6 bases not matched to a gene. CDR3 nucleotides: TGTGCCAGTAGTATGGCGGGAGAAGGTTACGAGCAGTACTTC. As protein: CASSMAGEGYEQYF.

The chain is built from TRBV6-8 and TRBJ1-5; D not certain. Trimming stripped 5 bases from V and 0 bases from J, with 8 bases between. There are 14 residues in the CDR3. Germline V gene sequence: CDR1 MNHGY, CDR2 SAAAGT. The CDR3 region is CASSLSYSNQPQHF. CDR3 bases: TGTGCCAGCAGTCTGAGTTATAGCAATCAGCCCCAGCATTTT.

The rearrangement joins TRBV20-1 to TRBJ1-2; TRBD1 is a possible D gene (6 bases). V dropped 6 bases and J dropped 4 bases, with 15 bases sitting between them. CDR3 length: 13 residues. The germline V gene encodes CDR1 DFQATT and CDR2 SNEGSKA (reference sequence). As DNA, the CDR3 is TGCAGTGCCATACAGGGAGAGAGCTATGGCTACACCTTC. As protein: CSAIQGESYGYTF.

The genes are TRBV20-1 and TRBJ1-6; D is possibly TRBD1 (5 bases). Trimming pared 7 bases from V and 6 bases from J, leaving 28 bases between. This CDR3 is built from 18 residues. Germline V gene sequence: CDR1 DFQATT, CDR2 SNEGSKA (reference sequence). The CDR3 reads CSGSLRGKNGVGNSPLHF. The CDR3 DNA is TGCAGTGGCAGCTTAAGGGGCAAAAACGGGGTCGGTAATTCACCCCTCCACTTT.

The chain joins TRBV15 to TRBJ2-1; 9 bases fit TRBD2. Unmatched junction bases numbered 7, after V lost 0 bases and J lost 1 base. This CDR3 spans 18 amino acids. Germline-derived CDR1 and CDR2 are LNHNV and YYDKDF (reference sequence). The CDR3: CATSRDYSGSLSYNEQFF. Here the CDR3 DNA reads TGTGCCACCAGCAGAGATTATAGCGGGAGTTTGTCCTACAATGAGCAGTTCTTC.

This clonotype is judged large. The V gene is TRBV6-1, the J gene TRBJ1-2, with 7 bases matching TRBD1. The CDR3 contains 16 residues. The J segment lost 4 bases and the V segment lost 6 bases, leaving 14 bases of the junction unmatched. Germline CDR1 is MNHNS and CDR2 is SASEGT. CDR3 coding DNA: TGTGCCAGCAGGCCGTCCGGCGGACAGGCTTCCTATGGCTACACCTTC. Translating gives CASRPSGGQASYGYTF.

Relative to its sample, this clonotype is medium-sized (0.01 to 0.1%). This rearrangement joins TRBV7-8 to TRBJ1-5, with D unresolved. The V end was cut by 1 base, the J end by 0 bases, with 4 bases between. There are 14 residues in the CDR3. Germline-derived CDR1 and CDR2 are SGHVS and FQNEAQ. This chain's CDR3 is CASSLVVSNQPQHF. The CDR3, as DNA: TGTGCCAGCAGCTTAGTTGTTAGCAATCAGCCCCAGCATTTT.

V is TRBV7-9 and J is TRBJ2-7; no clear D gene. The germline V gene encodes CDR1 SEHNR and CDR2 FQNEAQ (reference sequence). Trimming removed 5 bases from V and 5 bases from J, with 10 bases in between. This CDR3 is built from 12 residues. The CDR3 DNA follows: TGTGCCAGCAGCCTCATGGGTGACGAGCAGTACTTC. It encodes CASSLMGDEQYF.

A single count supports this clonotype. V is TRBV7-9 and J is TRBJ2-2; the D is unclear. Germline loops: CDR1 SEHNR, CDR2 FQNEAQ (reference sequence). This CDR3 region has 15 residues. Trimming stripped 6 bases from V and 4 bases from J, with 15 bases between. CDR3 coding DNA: TGTGCCAGCAGACAAATTGGGGTGCCCACCGGGGAGCTGTTTTTT. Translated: CASRQIGVPTGELFF.

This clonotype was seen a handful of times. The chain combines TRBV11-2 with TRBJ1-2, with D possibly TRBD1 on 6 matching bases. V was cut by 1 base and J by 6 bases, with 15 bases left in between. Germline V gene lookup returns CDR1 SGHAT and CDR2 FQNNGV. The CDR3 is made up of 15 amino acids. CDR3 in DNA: TGTGCCAGCAGCTTAGGTGGCGGGGGCGACGATGGCTACACCTTC. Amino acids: CASSLGGGGDDGYTF.

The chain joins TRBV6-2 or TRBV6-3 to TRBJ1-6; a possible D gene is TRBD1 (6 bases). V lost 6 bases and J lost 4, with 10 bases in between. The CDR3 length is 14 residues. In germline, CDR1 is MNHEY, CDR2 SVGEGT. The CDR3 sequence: CASRGGRYNSPLHF. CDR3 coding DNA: TGTGCCAGCAGAGGGGGACGGTATAATTCACCCCTCCACTTT.

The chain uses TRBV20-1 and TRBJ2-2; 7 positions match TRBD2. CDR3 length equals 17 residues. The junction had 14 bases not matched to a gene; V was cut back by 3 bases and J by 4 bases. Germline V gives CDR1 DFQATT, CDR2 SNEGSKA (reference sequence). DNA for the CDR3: TGCAGTGCTAGTGCGGGGCTATCAGGGACTATCACCGGGGAGCTGTTTTTT. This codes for CSASAGLSGTITGELFF.

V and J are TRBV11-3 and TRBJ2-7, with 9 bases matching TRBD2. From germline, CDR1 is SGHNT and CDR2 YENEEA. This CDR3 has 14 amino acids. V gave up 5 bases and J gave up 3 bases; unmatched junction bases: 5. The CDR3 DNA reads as TGTGCCAGCAGCCCCAGTAGCGGGAGCTACGAGCAGTACTTC. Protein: CASSPSSGSYEQYF.

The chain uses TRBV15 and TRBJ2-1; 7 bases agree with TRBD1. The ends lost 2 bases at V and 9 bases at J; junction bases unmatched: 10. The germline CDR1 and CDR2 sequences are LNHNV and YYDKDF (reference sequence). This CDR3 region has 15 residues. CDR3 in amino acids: CATSRPGQGDSEQFF. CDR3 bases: TGTGCCACCAGCAGACCGGGGCAGGGGGACAGTGAGCAGTTCTTC.

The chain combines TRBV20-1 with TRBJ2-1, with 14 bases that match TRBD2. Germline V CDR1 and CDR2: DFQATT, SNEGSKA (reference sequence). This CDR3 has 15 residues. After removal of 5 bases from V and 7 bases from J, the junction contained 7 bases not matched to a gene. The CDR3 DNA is TGCAGTGCTCCAACCGGGACTAGCGGGAGAAATGAGCAGTTCTTC. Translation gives CSAPTGTSGRNEQFF.

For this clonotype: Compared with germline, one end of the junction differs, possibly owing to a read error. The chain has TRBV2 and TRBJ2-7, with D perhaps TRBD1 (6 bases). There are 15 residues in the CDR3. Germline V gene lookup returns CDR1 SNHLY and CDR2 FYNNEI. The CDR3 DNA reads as TGTGCCAACAGTGAAGCAGGGGTAACTACTTACGAGCAGTACTTC. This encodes CANSEAGVTTYEQYF.

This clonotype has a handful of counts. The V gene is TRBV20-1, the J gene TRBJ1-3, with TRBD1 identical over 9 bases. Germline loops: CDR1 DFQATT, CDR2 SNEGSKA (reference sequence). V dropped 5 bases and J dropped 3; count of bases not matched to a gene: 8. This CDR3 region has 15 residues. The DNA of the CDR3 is TGCAGTGCTGTAACCGGGACAGGGTTTGGAAACACCATATATTTT. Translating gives CSAVTGTGFGNTIYF.

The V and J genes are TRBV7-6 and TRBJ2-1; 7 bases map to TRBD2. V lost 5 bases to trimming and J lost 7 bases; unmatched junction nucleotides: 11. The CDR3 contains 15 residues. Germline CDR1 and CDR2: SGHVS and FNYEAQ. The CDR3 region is CASSELADQRNEQFF. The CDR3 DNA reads TGTGCCAGCAGCGAGCTAGCGGACCAGCGGAATGAGCAGTTCTTC.

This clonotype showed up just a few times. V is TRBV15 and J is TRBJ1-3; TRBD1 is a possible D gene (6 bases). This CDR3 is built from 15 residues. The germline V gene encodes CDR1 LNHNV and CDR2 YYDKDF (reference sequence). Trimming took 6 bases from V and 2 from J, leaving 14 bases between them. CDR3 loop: CATSLGARTGNTIYF. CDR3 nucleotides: TGTGCCACCAGTCTGGGGGCGAGGACTGGAAACACCATATATTTT. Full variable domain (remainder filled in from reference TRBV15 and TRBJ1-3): DAMVIQNPRYQVTQFGKPVTLSCSQTLNHNVMYWYQQKSSQAPKLLFHYYDKDFNNEADTPDNFQSRRPNTSFCFLDIRSPGLGDTAMYLCATSLGARTGNTIYFGEGSWLTVV.